A selection of T cell receptor beta chains follows, all from one sample in a study of T cells in Graves' hyperthyroidism and ophthalmopathy. One entry per CDR3 protein results from TCRdb running MiXCR on the multiplex PCR reads. Among approximately 590,000 distinct CDR3 sequences, about 15% were seen once, and the ten largest hold roughly 6.6%. The specimen was blood. The source of these receptors is a woman in her thirties with Graves' hyperthyroidism. CDR3s include the opening cysteine and the closing phenylalanine or tryptophan. A D gene is named only where the DNA matches it firmly. Not all rows give a size; the values are once, few, many and, for expanded clones, a class.

V: TRBV5-5
D: TRBD1
J: TRBJ2-7
size: many
CDR3: CASTGQGWRQYF
DNA: TGTGCCAGCACAGGACAGGGTTGGAGGCAGTACTTC

V: TRBV28
D: TRBD2
J: TRBJ2-3
size: .
CDR3: CASSFIPPGSGSSADTQYF
DNA: TGTGCCAGCAGTTTTATCCCGCCGGGTAGCGGGAGTAGCGCAGATACGCAGTATTTT

V: TRBV12-3/TRBV12-4
D: TRBD1
J: TRBJ2-7
size: .
CDR3: CASSFGTGYHEQYF
DNA: TGTGCCAGCAGTTTCGGGACAGGGTACCACGAGCAGTACTTC

V: TRBV13
D: .
J: TRBJ2-5
size: many
CDR3: CASSLGTSLETQYF
DNA: TGTGCCAGCAGCTTAGGAACTAGCTTGGAGACCCAGTACTTC

V: TRBV15
D: .
J: TRBJ1-1
size: many
CDR3: CATSTRRGTEAFF
DNA: TGTGCCACCAGCACCCGGAGAGGTACTGAAGCTTTCTTT

V: TRBV3-1
D: TRBD2
J: TRBJ2-2
size: many
CDR3: CASSQDIAGVAGELFF
DNA: TGTGCCAGCAGCCAAGATATAGCGGGAGTAGCCGGGGAGCTGTTTTTT

V: TRBV30
D: .
J: TRBJ2-1
size: many
CDR3: CAWRKHEQFF
DNA: TGTGCCTGGAGAAAACATGAGCAGTTCTTC

V: TRBV5-1
D: TRBD2
J: TRBJ2-1
size: many
CDR3: CASSLVLLTSGSVHNEQFF
DNA: TGCGCCAGCAGCTTGGTCTTGTTGACTAGCGGGTCGGTTCACAATGAGCAGTTCTTC

V: TRBV6-5
D: .
J: TRBJ2-5
size: .
CDR3: CASSYLGGGGQETQYF
DNA: TGTGCCAGCAGTTACCTGGGGGGCGGTGGGCAAGAGACCCAGTACTTC

V: TRBV20-1
D: TRBD1
J: TRBJ2-5
size: many
CDR3: CSAGVTGGWETQYF
DNA: TGCAGTGCCGGGGTAACAGGGGGCTGGGAGACCCAGTACTTC

V: TRBV9
D: TRBD1
J: TRBJ2-3
size: few
CDR3: CASSGQGVKTDTQYF
DNA: TGTGCCAGCAGTGGACAGGGGGTAAAGACAGATACGCAGTATTTT

V: TRBV30
D: .
J: TRBJ1-5
size: many
CDR3: CAWAQPGQPNQPQHF
DNA: TGTGCCTGGGCCCAACCAGGACAGCCAAATCAGCCCCAGCATTTT

V: TRBV20-1
D: TRBD2
J: TRBJ2-3
size: once
CDR3: CSVTGTSYTDTQYF
DNA: TGCAGTGTGACCGGGACTAGCTACACAGATACGCAGTATTTT

V: TRBV11-3
D: .
J: TRBJ2-1
size: .
CDR3: CASSFSPLDKQFF
DNA: TGTGCCAGCAGCTTCAGTCCCCTTGATAAGCAGTTCTTC

V: TRBV19
D: TRBD2
J: TRBJ2-1
size: few
CDR3: CASSIPSGQRYNEQFF
DNA: TGTGCCAGTAGTATACCTAGCGGACAACGTTACAATGAGCAGTTCTTC

V: TRBV5-8
D: TRBD2
J: TRBJ2-7
size: many
CDR3: CASSLVLAGGGKQYF
DNA: TGTGCCAGCAGCTTGGTCCTAGCGGGAGGGGGAAAGCAGTACTTC

V: TRBV7-2
D: TRBD2
J: TRBJ2-7
size: few
CDR3: CASSLLPLADNTYEQYF
DNA: TGTGCCAGCAGCTTACTTCCACTAGCGGATAATACCTACGAGCAGTACTTC

V: TRBV7-2
D: .
J: TRBJ2-1
size: few
CDR3: CASSLIGGLTYNEQFF
DNA: TGTGCCAGCAGCTTAATCGGAGGCCTGACCTACAATGAGCAGTTCTTC

V: TRBV30
D: .
J: TRBJ2-7
size: many
CDR3: CAWSVGASRYF
DNA: TGTGCCTGGAGTGTCGGGGCAAGCCGGTACTTC

V: TRBV30
D: .
J: TRBJ1-1
size: many
CDR3: CACEEQNTEAFF
DNA: TGTGCCTGTGAGGAACAAAACACTGAAGCTTTCTTT

V: TRBV11-1
D: .
J: TRBJ1-5
size: .
CDR3: CASSQGGGPQHF
DNA: TGTGCCAGCAGCCAAGGGGGGGGGCCCCAGCATTTT

V: TRBV7-9
D: .
J: TRBJ1-1
size: few
CDR3: CASSYPQGTEAFF
DNA: TGTGCCAGCAGCTACCCACAGGGCACTGAAGCTTTCTTT

V: TRBV9
D: .
J: TRBJ2-2
size: .
CDR3: CASRPGNRPGELFF
DNA: TGTGCCAGCAGGCCAGGAAACCGGCCCGGGGAGCTGTTTTTT

V: TRBV30
D: .
J: TRBJ2-5
size: .
CDR3: CAWSVPGSETQYF
DNA: TGTGCCTGGAGTGTTCCCGGGAGCGAGACCCAGTACTTC

V: TRBV30
D: .
J: TRBJ2-7
size: many
CDR3: CAWSVGAGETYEQYF
DNA: TGTGCCTGGAGTGTAGGCGCAGGGGAGACCTACGAGCAGTACTTC

V: TRBV7-6
D: .
J: TRBJ2-7
size: .
CDR3: CASSSAAALGEQYF
DNA: TGTGCCAGCAGCTCGGCAGCGGCCCTCGGTGAGCAGTACTTC

V: TRBV29-1
D: .
J: TRBJ2-7
size: many
CDR3: CSVQGGPDTYSSYEQYF
DNA: TGCAGCGTTCAAGGGGGGCCTGATACGTACTCCTCCTACGAGCAGTACTTC

V: TRBV19
D: TRBD1
J: TRBJ2-6
size: few
CDR3: CATNRDSYSGANVLTF
DNA: TGTGCCACCAACCGGGACAGCTACTCTGGGGCCAACGTCCTGACTTTC

V: TRBV28
D: .
J: TRBJ1-2
size: .
CDR3: CASTNRAYGYTF
DNA: TGTGCCAGCACCAACCGGGCCTATGGCTACACCTTC

V: TRBV3-1
D: .
J: TRBJ2-1
size: .
CDR3: CASSYSGYNTYNEQFF
DNA: TGTGCCAGCAGTTACTCAGGCTACAATACCTACAATGAGCAGTTCTTC

V: TRBV29-1
D: TRBD2
J: TRBJ2-5
size: many
CDR3: CSGTSGNLETQYF
DNA: TGCAGCGGGACTAGCGGGAATCTAGAGACCCAGTACTTC

V: TRBV7-3
D: .
J: TRBJ2-5
size: many
CDR3: CASSLSPGAGETQYF
DNA: TGTGCCAGCAGCTTATCTCCGGGGGCGGGGGAGACCCAGTACTTC

V: TRBV27
D: TRBD2
J: TRBJ2-7
size: many
CDR3: CASSLAVGQNTYEQYF
DNA: TGTGCCAGCAGTCTAGCGGTGGGGCAGAACACATACGAGCAGTACTTC

V: TRBV20-1
D: TRBD1
J: TRBJ1-5
size: many
CDR3: CSASTGNFDQPQHF
DNA: TGCAGTGCCTCGACAGGGAATTTTGATCAGCCCCAGCATTTT

V: TRBV5-6
D: .
J: TRBJ1-2
size: few
CDR3: CASRYGGHSNYGYTF
DNA: TGTGCCAGCCGCTACGGGGGCCATTCTAACTATGGCTACACCTTC

V: TRBV27
D: .
J: TRBJ1-1
size: many
CDR3: CATHGGGVPEAFF
DNA: TGCGCTACTCACGGGGGGGGGGTACCTGAAGCTTTCTTT

V: TRBV10-1
D: .
J: TRBJ2-1
size: .
CDR3: CASSDTIRGEQFF
DNA: TGCGCCAGCAGTGACACGATCAGGGGTGAGCAGTTCTTC

V: TRBV20-1
D: .
J: TRBJ1-1
size: few
CDR3: CSARVLGGNTEAFF
DNA: TGCAGTGCTAGAGTTCTAGGGGGGAACACTGAAGCTTTCTTT

V: TRBV27
D: TRBD2
J: TRBJ2-1
size: .
CDR3: CASTSPGTSATNEQFF
DNA: TGTGCCAGCACCTCTCCCGGGACTAGCGCTACCAATGAGCAGTTCTTC

V: TRBV5-1
D: TRBD1
J: TRBJ1-2
size: .
CDR3: CASSLMGQGAHYGYTF
DNA: TGCGCCAGCAGCTTAATGGGACAGGGGGCGCATTATGGCTACACCTTC

V: TRBV6-1
D: TRBD2
J: TRBJ2-7
size: few
CDR3: CASSEPGLAGPYEQYF
DNA: TGTGCCAGCAGTGAGCCTGGACTAGCGGGCCCCTACGAGCAGTACTTC